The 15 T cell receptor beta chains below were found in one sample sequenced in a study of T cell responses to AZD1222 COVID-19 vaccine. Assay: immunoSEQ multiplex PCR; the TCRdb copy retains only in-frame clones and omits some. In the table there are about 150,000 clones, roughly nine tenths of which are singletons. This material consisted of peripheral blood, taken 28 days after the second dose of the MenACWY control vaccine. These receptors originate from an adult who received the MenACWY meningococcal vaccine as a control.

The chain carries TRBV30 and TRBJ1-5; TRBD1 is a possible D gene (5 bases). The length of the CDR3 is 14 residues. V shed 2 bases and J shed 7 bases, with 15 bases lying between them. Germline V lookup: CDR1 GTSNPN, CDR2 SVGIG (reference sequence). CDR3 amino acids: CAWSLGGERQPQHF. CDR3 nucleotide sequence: TGTGCCTGGAGTCTTGGAGGGGAGAGGCAGCCCCAGCATTTT.

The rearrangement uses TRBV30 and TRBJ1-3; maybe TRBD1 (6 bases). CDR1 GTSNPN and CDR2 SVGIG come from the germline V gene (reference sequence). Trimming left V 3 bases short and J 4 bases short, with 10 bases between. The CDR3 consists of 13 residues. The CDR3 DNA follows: TGTGCCTGGAGGGCGACAGGAGGAAACACCATATATTTT. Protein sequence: CAWRATGGNTIYF.

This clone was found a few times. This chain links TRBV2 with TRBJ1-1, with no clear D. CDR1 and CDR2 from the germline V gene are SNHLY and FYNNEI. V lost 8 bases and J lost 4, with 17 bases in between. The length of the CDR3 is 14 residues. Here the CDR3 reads CASRRTIGVTEAFF. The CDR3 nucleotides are TGTGCCAGCCGACGGACCATCGGGGTCACTGAAGCTTTCTTT. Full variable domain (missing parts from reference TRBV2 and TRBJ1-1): EPEVTQTPSHQVTQMGQEVILRCVPISNHLYFYWYRQILGQKVEFLVSFYNNEISEKSEIFDDQFSVERPDGSNFTLKIRSTKLEDSAMYFCASRRTIGVTEAFFGQGTRLTVV.

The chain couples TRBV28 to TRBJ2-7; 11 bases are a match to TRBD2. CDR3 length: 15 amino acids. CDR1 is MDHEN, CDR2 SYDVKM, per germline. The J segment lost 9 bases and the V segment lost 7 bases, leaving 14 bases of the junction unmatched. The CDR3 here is CASTLTGTSGPGQYF. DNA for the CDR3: TGTGCCAGCACCTTGACCGGGACTAGCGGACCCGGGCAGTACTTC.

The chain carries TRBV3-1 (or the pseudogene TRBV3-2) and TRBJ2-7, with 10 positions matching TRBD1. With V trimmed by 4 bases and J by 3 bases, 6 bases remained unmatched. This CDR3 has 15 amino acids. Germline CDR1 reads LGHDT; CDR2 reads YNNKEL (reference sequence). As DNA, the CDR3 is TGTGCCAGCAGCCGCAGGGACAGGGGAAGCTACGAGCAGTACTTC. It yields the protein CASSRRDRGSYEQYF.

Here the CDR3 reads CASSPADRGENIQYF. CDR3 coding DNA: TGCGCCAGCAGCCCCGCTGACAGGGGGGAAAACATTCAGTACTTC. The chain couples TRBV4-1 to TRBJ2-4; 9 bases map to TRBD1. With V trimmed by 4 bases and J by 5 bases, 6 bases remained unmatched. Germline CDR1 and CDR2: MGHRA and YSYEKL. This CDR3 contains 15 residues.

The chain's CDR3 is CASSLAGTTNEKLFF. DNA for the CDR3: TGCGCCAGCAGCTTGGCTGGAACAACTAATGAAAAACTGTTTTTT. The chain recombines TRBV5-1 with TRBJ1-4; unclear D gene. CDR1 is SGHRS, CDR2 YFSETQ, per germline. This CDR3 has 15 residues. V lost 0 bases, J lost 0 bases, and 6 bases lay in between.

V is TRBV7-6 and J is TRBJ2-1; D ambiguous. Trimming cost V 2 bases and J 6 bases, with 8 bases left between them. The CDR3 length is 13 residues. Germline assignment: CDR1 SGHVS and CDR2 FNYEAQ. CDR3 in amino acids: CASSLKQRNEQFF. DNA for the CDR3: TGTGCCAGCAGCTTAAAACAACGCAATGAGCAGTTCTTC.

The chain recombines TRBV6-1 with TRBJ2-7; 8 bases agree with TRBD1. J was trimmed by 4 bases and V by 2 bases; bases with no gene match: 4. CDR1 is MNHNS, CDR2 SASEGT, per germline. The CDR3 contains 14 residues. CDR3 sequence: CASSEIDRGYEQYF. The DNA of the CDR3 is TGTGCCAGCAGTGAAATAGACAGGGGTTACGAGCAGTACTTC.

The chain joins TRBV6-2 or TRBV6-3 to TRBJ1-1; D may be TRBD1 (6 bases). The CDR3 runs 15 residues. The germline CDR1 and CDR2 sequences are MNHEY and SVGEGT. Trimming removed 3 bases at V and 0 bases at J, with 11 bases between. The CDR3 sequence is CASSYLGGLNTEAFF. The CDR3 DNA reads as TGTGCCAGCAGTTATCTGGGGGGCCTGAACACTGAAGCTTTCTTT.

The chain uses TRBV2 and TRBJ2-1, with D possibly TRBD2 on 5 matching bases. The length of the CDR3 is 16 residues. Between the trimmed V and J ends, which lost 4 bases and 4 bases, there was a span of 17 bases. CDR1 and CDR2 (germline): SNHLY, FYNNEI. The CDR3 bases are TGTGCCAGCAGTGGAGGACGCGCCGGAGGTTACAATGAGCAGTTCTTC. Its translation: CASSGGRAGGYNEQFF.

The CDR3 bases are TGTGCCAGCAGCGCCAGGGAGAACACTGAAGCTTTCTTT. Its protein is CASSARENTEAFF. The J gene is TRBJ1-1, the V gene TRBV9; D perhaps matches TRBD1 (5 bases). V lost 3 bases and J 1 base, leaving 7 bases between the germline ends. This CDR3 is built from 13 residues. Per germline, CDR1 SGDLS and CDR2 YYNGEE.

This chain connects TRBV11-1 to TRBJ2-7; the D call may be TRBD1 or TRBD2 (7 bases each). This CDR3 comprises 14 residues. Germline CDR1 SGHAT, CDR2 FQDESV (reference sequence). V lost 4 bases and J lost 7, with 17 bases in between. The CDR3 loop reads CASSSSGTAGEQYF. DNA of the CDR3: TGTGCCAGCAGCTCCAGCGGGACAGCGGGTGAGCAGTACTTC. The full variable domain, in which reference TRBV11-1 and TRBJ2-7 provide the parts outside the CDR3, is EAEVAQSPRYKITEKSQAVAFWCDPISGHATLYWYRQILGQGPELLVQFQDESVVDDSQLPKDRFSAERLKGVDSTLKIQPAELGDSAMYLCASSSSGTAGEQYFGPGTRLTVT.

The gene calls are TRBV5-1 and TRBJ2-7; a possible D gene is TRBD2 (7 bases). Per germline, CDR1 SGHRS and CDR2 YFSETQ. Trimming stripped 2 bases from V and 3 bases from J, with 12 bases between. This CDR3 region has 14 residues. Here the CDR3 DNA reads TGCGCCAGCAGCTTATCAGGGGACTACTACGAGCAGTACTTC. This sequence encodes CASSLSGDYYEQYF.

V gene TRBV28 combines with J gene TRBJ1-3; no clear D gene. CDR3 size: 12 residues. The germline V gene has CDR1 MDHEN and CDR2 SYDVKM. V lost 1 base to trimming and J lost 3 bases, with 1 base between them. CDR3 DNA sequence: TGTGCCAGCAGTTTATATGGAAACACCATATATTTT. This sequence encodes CASSLYGNTIYF.